The present T cell receptor beta chain was sequenced within a study of T cell responses to AZD1222 COVID-19 vaccine. Study-level points and caveats: White British donors predominated, females outnumbered males, and clonal diversity was possibly underestimated.

As regards this clone: Its specificity is not known.

Clones were sequenced by immunoSEQ multiplex PCR, and TCRdb holds only the in-frame ones, with some missing. Here the sample spans about 160,000 clones, roughly nine tenths being singletons. Trimming cost V 3 bases and J 6 bases, with 11 bases left between them. Per the germline V gene, CDR1 is KGHDR and CDR2 is SFDVKD. The CDR3 loop spans 14 amino acids. This chain joins TRBV24-1 and TRBJ1-5; possible D gene TRBD1, 5 bases. The sequence came from an adult in good health. The sample in question was peripheral blood, obtained on day 0 of AZD1222 vaccination. The CDR3 nucleotides are TGTGCCACCAGTGATGTCAGGGCTGGTCAGCCCCAGCATTTT. Translated: CATSDVRAGQPQHF.